Following are 5 T cell receptor beta chains from one sample sequenced in a study of T cell changes during pregnancy in multiple sclerosis. Sequenced by immunoSEQ multiplex PCR; TCRdb stores in-frame clones only, minus some. Of 83,000 or so clones listed, 94% are singletons. Material: peripheral blood, obtained after pregnancy. These TCRs come from a female donor in good health, enrolled as a control in a pregnancy study.

The chain couples TRBV27 to TRBJ1-2, with D possibly being TRBD1 (5 bases). This CDR3 contains 13 residues. V was pared by 6 bases and J by 4 bases, with 12 bases between. The germline V gene encodes CDR1 MNHEY and CDR2 SMNVEV (reference sequence). The CDR3 DNA reads TGTGCCAGCAGCCCAGGGCGCATCTATGGCTACACCTTC. It translates to CASSPGRIYGYTF.

The chain carries TRBV5-1 and TRBJ2-2; 9 bases map to TRBD1. The CDR3 length is 15 residues. The V gene's germline CDR1 is SGHRS and CDR2 YFSETQ. Trimming removed 4 bases from V and 4 bases from J; junction bases left unmatched: 5. CDR3 region: CASSPTGGITGELFF. CDR3 in DNA: TGCGCCAGCAGCCCCACAGGGGGCATCACCGGGGAGCTGTTTTTT.

This clone was seen just once. V gene TRBV27 combines with J gene TRBJ1-1, with D unresolved. CDR1 and CDR2 from the germline V gene are MNHEY and SMNVEV (reference sequence). The CDR3 is 13 residues long. V lost 5 bases, J lost 5 bases, and 12 bases lay in between. CDR3 amino acids: CASSLHRGTEAFF. The CDR3, as DNA: TGTGCCAGCAGTCTTCACCGAGGGACTGAAGCTTTCTTT.

In DNA form, the CDR3 reads TGTGCCAGCAGCTTAGGACCATCGGGGGGGGCACCCTACGAGCAGTACTTC. It yields the protein CASSLGPSGGAPYEQYF. This sequence joins TRBV11-2 and TRBJ2-7; TRBD2 agrees at 8 bases. Germline CDR1 and CDR2: SGHAT and FQNNGV. Trimming at V came to 1 base and at J to 2 bases, leaving 10 bases not matched to a gene. This CDR3 spans 17 amino acids.

Only one count was recorded for this clone. The J gene is TRBJ2-5, the V gene TRBV5-1, with no clear D. With 7 bases removed from V and 1 base from J, the gap between germline ends came to 14 bases. Germline V gives CDR1 SGHRS, CDR2 YFSETQ. The CDR3 contains 14 residues. CDR3 nucleotides: TGCGCCAGCCAGCTGGTGGGCCTCCAAGAGACCCAGTACTTC. This translates into CASQLVGLQETQYF. The full variable domain, with the rest looked up from reference TRBV5-1 and TRBJ2-5, is KAGVTQTPRYLIKTRGQQVTLSCSPISGHRSVSWYQQTPGQGLQFLFEYFSETQRNKGNFPGRFSGRQFSNSRSEMNVSTLELGDSALYLCASQLVGLQETQYFGPGTRLLVL.